This TCR beta chain derives from a study of blood T cells in healthy people across ages. Overall study findings and caveats: Observed TCR beta diversity per million T cells went down as age went up. This fall followed a roughly linear course with age. The percentage of naive T cells correlated strongly with TCR beta diversity.

Comments on this clonotype: Its target is not known.

Primed by a sample-barcoded 5' primer and a J-beta primer mix, a second PCR proceeded for about 7 to 12 cycles. TCRdb re-called the 5' RACE reads through MiXCR, storing one row per CDR3 protein. This sample carries hundreds of thousands of distinct CDR3 sequences, about 50% of them seen once, and the ten largest clones take 13%. The germline V gene has CDR1 SQVTM and CDR2 ANQGSEA. The CDR3 extends over 15 amino acids. Trimming pared 6 bases from V and 4 bases from J, leaving 19 bases between. Caucasian, healthy and from Russia, the donors were aged between roughly 6 and 95. Donors gave around 10 milliliters of peripheral blood apiece.

Material: blood. The chain employs TRBV29-1 and TRBJ2-1; possibly TRBD2 for D (6 bases). This receptor was obtained from an elderly woman in good health. The CDR3 coding sequence is TGCAGCGTGGTTGGGGGGAGCAGGCCATACAATGAGCAGTTCTTC. Protein sequence: CSVVGGSRPYNEQFF.